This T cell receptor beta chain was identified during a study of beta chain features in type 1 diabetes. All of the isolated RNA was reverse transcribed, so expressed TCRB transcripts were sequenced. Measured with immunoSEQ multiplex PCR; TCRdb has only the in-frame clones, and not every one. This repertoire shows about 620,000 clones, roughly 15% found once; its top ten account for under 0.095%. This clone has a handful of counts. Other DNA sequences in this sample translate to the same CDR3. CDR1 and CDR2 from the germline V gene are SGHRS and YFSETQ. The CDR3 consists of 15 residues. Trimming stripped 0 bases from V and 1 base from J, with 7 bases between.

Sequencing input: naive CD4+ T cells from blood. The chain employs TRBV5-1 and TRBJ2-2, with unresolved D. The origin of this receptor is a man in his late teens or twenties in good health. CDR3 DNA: TGCGCCAGCAGCTTGGCAGGCCTGAACACCGGGGAGCTGTTTTTT. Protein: CASSLAGLNTGELFF.